Given below is one T cell receptor (beta chain) in context. Measured with immunoSEQ multiplex PCR; TCRdb has only the in-frame clones, and not every one. The sample includes about 160,000 clones, over 80% seen only once; the top ten take over 3.5%. The sample comes from a study of blood T cell repertoires in COVID-19. CDR3 size: 14 residues. Germline V gene lookup returns CDR1 SEHNR and CDR2 FQNEAQ (reference sequence). Deletions cut 4 bases from V and 2 bases from J, with 12 bases between. The receptor comes from a woman in her fifties or sixties with acute or convalescent COVID-19. The sequenced material came from peripheral blood. This rearrangement joins TRBV7-9 to TRBJ2-7, with D possibly matching TRBD1 (5 bases). CDR3 sequence (DNA): TGTGCCAGCAGCTCCACCTTGGGGCCCTACGAGCAGTACTTC. Translated: CASSSTLGPYEQYF.